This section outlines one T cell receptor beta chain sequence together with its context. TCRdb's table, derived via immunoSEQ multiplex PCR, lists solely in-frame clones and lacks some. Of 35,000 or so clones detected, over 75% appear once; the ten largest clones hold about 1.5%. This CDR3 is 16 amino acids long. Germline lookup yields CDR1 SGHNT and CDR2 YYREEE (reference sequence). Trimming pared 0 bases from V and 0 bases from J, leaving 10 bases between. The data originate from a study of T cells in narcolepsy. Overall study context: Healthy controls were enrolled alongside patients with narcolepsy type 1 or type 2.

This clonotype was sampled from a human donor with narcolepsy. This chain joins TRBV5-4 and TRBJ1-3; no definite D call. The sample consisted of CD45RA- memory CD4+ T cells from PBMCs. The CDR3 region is CASSLAGLHSGNTIYF. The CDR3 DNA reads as TGTGCCAGCAGCTTGGCCGGCCTCCACTCTGGAAACACCATATATTTT.